Sequencing of this T cell receptor beta chain was carried out in a study of OX40 agonist ivuxolimab in advanced cancers. Study in general: Patients were treated with intravenous ivuxolimab, dosed at 0.01 to 10 mg/kg and infused every 2 weeks. Patients with hepatocellular carcinoma, melanoma, renal cell or head and neck cancer made up the dose-escalation patients.

This clone was seen only a few times. Its antigen is currently unknown. Study results and limitations: The mean number of expanded clones was higher in CD8+ T cells than in CD4+.

Blood was sampled at baseline, cycle 4 day 1, and cycle 7 day 1. Profiled with immunoSEQ multiplex PCR; TCRdb holds only in-frame clones, not every one. The table includes roughly 60,000 clones, about 85% detected once. Germline V CDR1 and CDR2: SGDLS, YYNGEE. Trimming shortened V by 4 bases and J by 0 bases, and 20 bases separated the two germline ends. The CDR3 loop spans 18 amino acids. The sample in question was CD4+ or CD8+ T cells sorted from blood, obtained in a trial of the OX40 agonist ivuxolimab. The chain is built from TRBV9 and TRBJ2-1; D perhaps matches TRBD1 (5 bases). This clonotype was obtained from an adult with an advanced solid tumor such as melanoma, head and neck, liver or kidney cancer. CDR3 nucleotide sequence: TGTGCCAGCAGCCCTGGTTACTGGGGCTATAGCTCCTACAATGAGCAGTTCTTC. Translation: CASSPGYWGYSSYNEQFF.